This is a list of T cell receptor gamma chains from one sample in a study of Vδ1+ human thymocytes. TCRdb reapplied CATT to the multiplex PCR reads. The repertoire has 20,000 to 25,000 gamma-chain clones, about an eighth of them found once; the top ten carry under 2.5%. Sequencing used Vdelta1+ gamma-delta thymocytes from the thymus. The receptors come from a child in the first two years of life who had congenital heart surgery. Each CDR3 is given with its conserved first and last residue. The size field is filled for only some rows; it gives once, few, many or a size class.

j_call v_call clone_size cdr3_nt cdr3_aa
TRGJP1 TRGV9 few TGTGCCTTGTGGGAGGTGCCCACTGGTTGGTTCAAGATATTT CALWEVPTGWFKIF
TRGJ1/TRGJ2 TRGV3 - TGTGCCACCTGGGACAGTAATAAGAAACTCTTT CATWDSNKKLF
TRGJP2 TRGV4 - TGTGCCACCTGGAATGGATATAGTAGTGATTGGATCAAGACGTTT CATWNGYSSDWIKTF
TRGJ1/TRGJ2 TRGV8 few TGTGCCACCTGGGATAAGGGTTATAAGAAACTCTTT CATWDKGYKKLF
TRGJ1/TRGJ2 TRGV5 medium-sized TGTGCCACCTGGGACAGAAACGGAGGGGAGAAACTCTTT CATWDRNGGEKLF
TRGJP2 TRGV9 few TGTGCCTTGTGGGAGGTAGGGGATTGGATCAAGACGTTT CALWEVGDWIKTF
TRGJ1/TRGJ2 TRGV4 - TGTGCCACCTGGGATGACGGGGATTATAAGAAACTCTTT CATWDDGDYKKLF
TRGJ1/TRGJ2 TRGV4 few TGTGCCACCTGGAACCCCGATTATTATAAGAAACTCTTT CATWNPDYYKKLF
TRGJ1/TRGJ2 TRGV5 - TGTGCCACCTGGGAGTTATATCAGCTAAAGAAACTCTTT CATWELYQLKKLF
TRGJ1/TRGJ2 TRGV9 few TGTGCCTTGTGGGAGGTGAAGGCGCGGCCCAGGAAACTCTTT CALWEVKARPRKLF
TRGJP2 TRGV2 few TGTGCCACCTGGGACGGCTCGTCGGCTAGTAGTGATTGGATCAAGACGTTT CATWDGSSASSDWIKTF
TRGJ1/TRGJ2 TRGV8 - TGTGCCACCCTTGATGGACCTTCCGGGGGATATAAGAAACTCTTT CATLDGPSGGYKKLF
TRGJ1/TRGJ2 TRGV9 - TGTGCCTTGTGGGAGGTGTATCAGAGATATTATTATAAGAAACTCTTT CALWEVYQRYYYKKLF
TRGJ1/TRGJ2 TRGV2 few TGTGCCACCTGGGACGGGCGATTCCCGAATTATTATAAGAAACTCTTT CATWDGRFPNYYKKLF
TRGJ1/TRGJ2 TRGV4 - TGTGCCACCTGGGAGTTCAATCCTTATTATAAGAAACTCTTT CATWEFNPYYKKLF
TRGJ1/TRGJ2 TRGV4 few TGTGCCACCTGGGATGGGCCATATTCGACTTATTATAAGAAACTCTTT CATWDGPYSTYYKKLF
TRGJ1/TRGJ2 TRGV4 - TGTGCCACCTGGAATTCACCCCCGGGGGATTATAAGAAACTCTTT CATWNSPPGDYKKLF
TRGJ1/TRGJ2 TRGV4 - TGTGCCACCTGGAATGGGCGCTATTATTATAAGAAACTCTTT CATWNGRYYYKKLF
TRGJ1/TRGJ2 TRGV9 - TGTGCCTTGTGGGGTGGGCGCCGAAATTATTATAAGAAACTCTTT CALWGGRRNYYKKLF
TRGJ1/TRGJ2 TRGV4 few TGTGCCACCTGGAATCGCTTAGCTCAAGATTATAAGAAACTCTTT CATWNRLAQDYKKLF
TRGJ1/TRGJ2 TRGV9 - TGCGCCTTGTGGGAGTCCCGGTATTATAAGAAACTCTTT CALWESRYYKKLF
TRGJP2 TRGV2 - TGTGCCACCTGGGACGGGAAAGGGAGTGATTGGATCAAGACGTTT CATWDGKGSDWIKTF
TRGJ1/TRGJ2 TRGV8 - TGTGCCACCTGGGATGAGCGATCGAAACTCTTT CATWDERSKLF
TRGJ1/TRGJ2 TRGV9 - TGTGCCTTGTGGGAGGTCAACCCCGCTTATTATAAGAAACTCTTT CALWEVNPAYYKKLF
TRGJ1/TRGJ2 TRGV9 - TGTGCCTTGTGGGAGGACCCGGCGCACGCTTGTTATAAGAAACTCTTT CALWEDPAHACYKKLF
TRGJ1/TRGJ2 TRGV9 few TGTGCCTTGTGGGAGGTCCACGCAGCAAATTATTATAAGAAACTCTTT CALWEVHAANYYKKLF
TRGJ1/TRGJ2 TRGV9 - TGTGCCCTGTGGGATACCTATAAGAAACTCTTT CALWDTYKKLF
TRGJ1/TRGJ2 TRGV3 few TGTGCCGCCTGGGACAGGCCGCGTTATAAGAAACTCTTT CAAWDRPRYKKLF
TRGJ1/TRGJ2 TRGV2 few TGTGCCACCTGGGACGGGGGAAATTATTATAAGAAACTCTTT CATWDGGNYYKKLF
TRGJ1/TRGJ2 TRGV4 - TGTGCCACCTGGGATAAGGATTTCGGTTATTATAAGAAACTCTTT CATWDKDFGYYKKLF
TRGJ1/TRGJ2 TRGV5 few TGTGCCACCTGGGACAGGAGAGTGGTTTATTATAAGAAACTCTTT CATWDRRVVYYKKLF
TRGJP2 TRGV8 - TGTGCCACCTGGGATGAGAGAGGTGATTGGATCAAGACGTTT CATWDERGDWIKTF
TRGJ1/TRGJ2 TRGV9 - TGTGCCTTGTGGGAGGCCTTATTATATAAGAAACTCTTT CALWEALLYKKLF
TRGJP TRGV9 few TGTGCCTTGGGGGAGGAGTTGGGCAAAAAAATCAAGGTATTT CALGEELGKKIKVF
TRGJ1/TRGJ2 TRGV9 few TGTGCCTTGTGGGAGGCGGGTTCTTATTATAAGAAACTCTTT CALWEAGSYYKKLF
TRGJ1/TRGJ2 TRGV2 few TGTGCCACCTGGGACCCGACGGGGAAACTCTTT CATWDPTGKLF
TRGJP1 TRGV8 few TGTGCCACCTGGAAGAATACCACTGGTTGGTTCAAGATATTT CATWKNTTGWFKIF
TRGJ1/TRGJ2 TRGV4 few TGTGCCACCTGGGATGGGCTTGAGGATTATTATAAGAAACTCTTT CATWDGLEDYYKKLF
TRGJ1/TRGJ2 TRGV8 few TGTGCCGCCTGGGATTCTAAGAAACTCTTT CAAWDSKKLF
TRGJ1/TRGJ2 TRGV5 - TGTGCCACCCACGGGGGGAAACTCTTT CATHGGKLF
TRGJP1 TRGV9 few TGTGCCTTGTGGGAGTGTACCACTGGTTGGTTCAAGATATTT CALWECTTGWFKIF
TRGJ1/TRGJ2 TRGV3 - TGTGCCACCTGGGACGGCCCCAAACCCAAGAAACTCTTT CATWDGPKPKKLF
TRGJP1 TRGV9 few TGTGCCTTGTGGGAGGTGCGGGGCGCTCGAGGGTTCAAGATATTT CALWEVRGARGFKIF
TRGJ1/TRGJ2 TRGV9 few TGTGCCTTGTGGGAGTCCCGCTCGAATTATTATAAGAAACTCTTT CALWESRSNYYKKLF
TRGJ1/TRGJ2 TRGV3 few TGTGCCACCTGGGACCGCATGAATTTTTATAAGAAACTCTTT CATWDRMNFYKKLF
TRGJ1/TRGJ2 TRGV8 few TGTGCCACCTGGGATAAATCCCATTATTATAAGAAACTCTTT CATWDKSHYYKKLF
TRGJP2 TRGV5 - TGTGCCACCTGGGACAGGCCCGGGGGTAGTGATTGGATCAAGACGTTT CATWDRPGGSDWIKTF
TRGJP2 TRGV2 - TGTGCCACCTGGGACGCGGTTGATTGGATCAAGACGTTT CATWDAVDWIKTF
TRGJ1/TRGJ2 TRGV8 - TGTGCCACCTGGGATAGCGGCGACGATAAGAAACTCTTT CATWDSGDDKKLF
TRGJ1/TRGJ2 TRGV9 - TGTGCCTTGTGGGAAAAAGGGGGTTGTTATAAGAAACTCTTT CALWEKGGCYKKLF
TRGJ1/TRGJ2 TRGV8 few TGTGCCACCTGGGTCTCAGATTATAAGAAACTCTTT CATWVSDYKKLF